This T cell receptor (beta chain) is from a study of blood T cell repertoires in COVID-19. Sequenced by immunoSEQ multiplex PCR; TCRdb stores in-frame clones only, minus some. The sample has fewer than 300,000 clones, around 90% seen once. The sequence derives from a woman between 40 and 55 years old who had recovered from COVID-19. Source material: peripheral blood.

CDR3 nucleotides: TGTGCCAGCAGCTTGGAGGGGACAGCCCTTACCGGGGAGCTGTTTTTT. As protein: CASSLEGTALTGELFF. The V and J genes are TRBV5-5 and TRBJ2-2; TRBD1 matches at 7 bases. Trimming took 0 bases from V and 5 from J; bases not matched to a gene: 7. Germline CDR1 is SGHKS and CDR2 is YYEKEE (reference sequence). This CDR3 is 16 amino acids long.